This TCR beta chain stems from a study of a mutant IDH1 vaccine in newly diagnosed glioma. Across the study: Treated patients had a mean age of about 37 years and a sex split that was around 62% male and roughly 40% female.

Details on this clone: The antigen remains undetermined.

Time point in this sample: week 47, end of study. A 20-mer mutant IDH1 peptide at 300 ug was injected subcutaneously with topical imiquimod. This table comes from immunoSEQ multiplex PCR, and its TCRdb copy is limited to in-frame clones, with some not included. The sample has 20,000 or so clones; about four fifths are singletons. The TCR sequence derives from a man between 40 and 49 years old with glioma. Here the sequenced sample was PBMCs, taken from a glioma patient whose treatment included an IDH1 peptide vaccine.

The CDR3 bases are TGCGCCAGCAGCCCCGGGACAGGGGGATGGGATGGCTACACCTTC. It translates to CASSPGTGGWDGYTF. The J gene is TRBJ1-2, the V gene TRBV4-3, with 11 bases lining up with TRBD1. The junction had 7 bases not matched to a gene; V was cut back by 4 bases and J by 6 bases. The CDR3 extends over 15 amino acids. From germline, CDR1 is LGHNA and CDR2 YSLEER.